Listed below are T cell receptor beta chains from one sample, sequenced in a study of blood T cell repertoires in COVID-19. The repertoire was sequenced with immunoSEQ multiplex PCR; TCRdb's copy has only in-frame clones and lacks some. The sample has approximately 130,000 clones, around 89% seen once; the top ten hold about 1.5%. Sequencing was done on a sample of peripheral blood. These receptors were collected from a human donor in a cohort sampled during active COVID-19. The CDR3 runs from the conserved cysteine through the conserved F or W. Fields, in order: J gene, V gene, clone size, D gene, CDR3 protein, CDR3 DNA. The D gene is left open where the match is weak. Rows may omit the clone size; those that give it use once, few, many or a size class.

J: TRBJ1-2
V: TRBV18
size: -
D: TRBD1
CDR3: CASSKDRAEYGYTF
DNA: TGTGCCAGCTCAAAGGACAGGGCGGAGTATGGCTACACCTTC

J: TRBJ2-3
V: TRBV5-6
size: -
D: -
CDR3: CASSLRAQIRSLYF
DNA: TGTGCCAGCAGCTTGCGAGCACAGATACGCAGTTTGTATTTT

J: TRBJ2-1
V: TRBV15
size: -
D: TRBD2
CDR3: CATPTGGARNEQFF
DNA: TGTGCCACCCCCACCGGGGGGGCGCGTAATGAGCAGTTCTTC

J: TRBJ1-1
V: TRBV9
size: -
D: TRBD1
CDR3: CASSPGGLNTEAFF
DNA: TGTGCCAGCAGCCCAGGGGGCCTCAACACTGAAGCTTTCTTT

J: TRBJ2-1
V: TRBV6-1
size: -
D: TRBD1
CDR3: CASSETLGGRGRIDEQFF
DNA: TGTGCCAGCAGTGAAACTTTGGGGGGCAGGGGGCGTATCGATGAGCAGTTCTTC

J: TRBJ2-2
V: TRBV6-2/TRBV6-3
size: -
D: -
CDR3: CASSYGGTGELFF
DNA: TGTGCCAGCAGTTATGGCGGAACCGGGGAGCTGTTTTTT

J: TRBJ2-7
V: TRBV28
size: few
D: TRBD1
CDR3: CASSLGQGASYEQYF
DNA: TGTGCCAGCAGTTTAGGACAGGGGGCCTCCTACGAGCAGTACTTC

J: TRBJ1-3
V: TRBV28
size: -
D: -
CDR3: CASSTWFSGNTIYF
DNA: TGTGCCAGCAGTACATGGTTCTCTGGAAACACCATATATTTT

J: TRBJ1-6
V: TRBV28
size: -
D: -
CDR3: CASMMGLNSPLHF
DNA: TGTGCCAGCATGATGGGGCTTAATTCACCCCTCCACTTT

J: TRBJ2-5
V: TRBV6-2/TRBV6-3
size: -
D: TRBD2
CDR3: CASSRPQAGEETQYF
DNA: TGTGCCAGCAGTCGCCCCCAAGCGGGAGAAGAGACCCAGTACTTC

J: TRBJ2-5
V: TRBV5-1
size: -
D: -
CDR3: CASSSLGEETQYF
DNA: TGCGCCAGCAGCTCGCTGGGCGAAGAGACCCAGTACTTC

J: TRBJ1-6
V: TRBV27
size: -
D: -
CDR3: CASSSPLLVAGSSPLHF
DNA: TGTGCCAGCAGTTCCCCCCTCTTAGTTGCGGGGAGTTCACCCCTCCACTTT

J: TRBJ2-7
V: TRBV2
size: -
D: TRBD1
CDR3: CASGTGSYEQYF
DNA: TGTGCCAGCGGGACAGGGTCCTACGAGCAGTACTTC

J: TRBJ2-2
V: TRBV7-9
size: few
D: TRBD2
CDR3: CASSYSGNFGELFF
DNA: TGTGCCAGCAGTTATAGCGGGAACTTCGGGGAGCTGTTTTTT

J: TRBJ2-3
V: TRBV6-5
size: -
D: -
CDR3: CASFQGNTDTQYF
DNA: TGTGCCAGCTTCCAGGGGAACACAGATACGCAGTATTTT

J: TRBJ2-4
V: TRBV5-1
size: -
D: TRBD1
CDR3: CASSTGQGLKNIQYF
DNA: TGCGCCAGCAGCACGGGACAGGGTCTAAAAAACATTCAGTACTTC

J: TRBJ1-6
V: TRBV3-1/TRBV3-2
size: -
D: TRBD1
CDR3: CASSHYTGDYSPLHF
DNA: TGTGCCAGCAGCCATTACACAGGGGATTATTCACCCCTCCACTTT

J: TRBJ1-6
V: TRBV5-6
size: -
D: TRBD1
CDR3: CASSSRPDRASPLHF
DNA: TGTGCCAGCAGCTCGAGACCGGACAGGGCATCACCCCTCCACTTT

J: TRBJ2-3
V: TRBV5-1
size: -
D: -
CDR3: CASSPQARTGTDTQYF
DNA: TGCGCCAGCAGCCCCCAAGCACGGACTGGGACAGATACGCAGTATTTT

J: TRBJ2-7
V: TRBV19
size: -
D: -
CDR3: CASSMGRNTHYEQYF
DNA: TGTGCCAGTAGTATGGGGCGCAACACCCACTACGAGCAGTACTTC

J: TRBJ2-3
V: TRBV11-3
size: once
D: TRBD2
CDR3: CASSLRRLAGCTDTQYF
DNA: TGTGCCAGCAGCTTAAGACGACTAGCGGGATGCACAGATACGCAGTATTTT

J: TRBJ2-1
V: TRBV11-2
size: once
D: -
CDR3: CASSLGLGDSYEQFF
DNA: TGTGCCAGCAGCTTAGGACTAGGGGATAGCTATGAGCAGTTCTTC

J: TRBJ1-1
V: TRBV7-2
size: -
D: -
CDR3: CASSLDPGAVATEAFF
DNA: TGTGCCAGCAGCTTAGATCCAGGGGCGGTCGCCACTGAAGCTTTCTTT

J: TRBJ2-2
V: TRBV7-7
size: few
D: TRBD2
CDR3: CASSFSGTSFTGELFF
DNA: TGTGCTAGCAGCTTCTCCGGGACTAGCTTTACCGGGGAGCTGTTTTTT

J: TRBJ1-6
V: TRBV15
size: -
D: -
CDR3: CATSRDRRGHNSPLHF
DNA: TGTGCCACCAGCAGAGATCGACGGGGTCATAATTCACCCCTCCACTTT

J: TRBJ2-1
V: TRBV5-4
size: -
D: TRBD2
CDR3: CASSPREGSSYNEQFF
DNA: TGTGCCAGCAGCCCGCGGGAGGGTAGCTCCTACAATGAGCAGTTCTTC

J: TRBJ1-3
V: TRBV28
size: -
D: -
CDR3: CASRPPLNKLSGNTIYF
DNA: TGTGCCAGCAGACCCCCGTTGAACAAGTTGTCAGGAAACACCATATATTTT

J: TRBJ2-7
V: TRBV14
size: -
D: -
CDR3: CASSQYSAGPNSYEQYF
DNA: TGTGCCAGCAGCCAATATTCCGCAGGCCCAAACTCCTACGAGCAGTACTTC

J: TRBJ2-1
V: TRBV28
size: once
D: -
CDR3: CASSLPDRRYNEQFF
DNA: TGTGCCAGCAGTTTACCCGACAGGCGATACAATGAGCAGTTCTTC

J: TRBJ1-2
V: TRBV15
size: once
D: TRBD1
CDR3: CATSRDLLTGHGYTF
DNA: TGTGCCACCAGCAGAGATCTACTGACAGGGCATGGCTACACCTTC